One sample yielded the 17 T cell receptor beta chains listed below, sequenced in a study of cytomegalovirus exposure and HLA in healthy donors. 60 Vbeta and 13 Jbeta primers were used in PCR. Produced via immunoSEQ multiplex PCR; TCRdb's table is partial and in-frame only. The sample includes around 200,000 clones, 65% to 90% seen only once; the top ten take more than 0.95%. The material sequenced was PBMCs. The receptors here all came from a girl aged 2-10 years in good health and CMV-seropositive.

The genes are TRBV5-1 and TRBJ1-1, with unresolved D. CDR1 is SGHRS, CDR2 YFSETQ, per germline. Trimming shortened V by 0 bases and J by 2 bases, and 11 bases separated the two germline ends. CDR3 length equals 15 residues. The CDR3, as DNA: TGCGCCAGCAGCTTGGTGGGAGGGTCTAACACTGAAGCTTTCTTT. Amino acid sequence: CASSLVGGSNTEAFF.

This clone was found a few times. The chain joins TRBV6-5 to TRBJ2-6; D is uncertain. Deletions cut 5 bases from V and 0 bases from J, with 8 bases between. Germline V gives CDR1 MNHEY, CDR2 SVGAGI. The CDR3 loop spans 15 amino acids. The CDR3 coding sequence is TGTGCCAGCAGTCTTACAGTCTCTGGGGCCAACGTCCTGACTTTC. This translates into CASSLTVSGANVLTF.

This clone has only a few counts. Other DNA sequences in this specimen translate into the identical CDR3. The chain couples TRBV9 to TRBJ1-1, with 10 positions matching TRBD1. The CDR3 is made up of 13 amino acids. V dropped 3 bases and J dropped 5; count of bases not matched to a gene: 1. CDR1 SGDLS and CDR2 YYNGEE come from the germline V gene. The CDR3 DNA is TGTGCCAGCAGCGCGGGACAGGGGACTGAAGCTTTCTTT. It is translated as CASSAGQGTEAFF.

This rearrangement joins TRBV9 to TRBJ1-1; weak D call: TRBD1 (5 bases). The germline CDR1 and CDR2 sequences are SGDLS and YYNGEE. The germline V and J ends were trimmed by 0 bases and 4 bases, with 16 bases remaining between them. The CDR3 spans 16 residues. This CDR3 is CASSVEAIGGSTEAFF. The CDR3 DNA is TGTGCCAGCAGCGTAGAAGCGATCGGGGGAAGCACTGAAGCTTTCTTT.

The rearrangement uses TRBV19 and TRBJ1-2; maybe TRBD1 (6 bases). The V gene's germline CDR1 is LNHDA and CDR2 SQIVND (reference sequence). The CDR3 loop spans 14 amino acids. V was clipped by 3 bases and J by 2 bases, with 10 bases between them. This CDR3 is CASSIGGRNYGYTF. In nucleotides, the CDR3 is TGTGCCAGTAGTATTGGGGGCCGCAACTATGGCTACACCTTC.

This rearrangement joins TRBV27 to TRBJ2-1; possible D gene TRBD1, 6 bases. This CDR3 is built from 15 residues. V was cut by 5 bases and J by 12 bases, with 23 bases left in between. CDR1 and CDR2 (germline): MNHEY, SMNVEV (reference sequence). The CDR3 loop is CASSQDRDNLFGQFF. The DNA for the CDR3 is TGTGCCAGCAGTCAAGACCGGGACAACCTTTTTGGGCAGTTCTTC.

This chain uses TRBV10-1 with TRBJ2-2; TRBD1 might be the D (6 bases). V was shortened by 3 bases and J by 6 bases, with 20 bases between the two germline ends. This CDR3 region has 17 residues. Germline V gene data show CDR1 as WNHNN and CDR2 as SYGVQD (reference sequence). The CDR3 spells CASSDGPVHPGAGELFF. The CDR3, as DNA: TGCGCCAGCAGTGATGGCCCAGTTCACCCAGGGGCCGGGGAGCTGTTTTTT.

This chain connects TRBV7-9 to TRBJ2-5; 13 nucleotides align to TRBD2. The CDR3 has 13 residues. Germline values: CDR1 SEHNR, CDR2 FQNEAQ (reference sequence). With 5 bases clipped from V and 12 bases from J, the junction kept 6 bases outside the gene matches. The CDR3, as DNA: TGTGCCAGCAGCCCCAGGACTAGCGGGGGAGAGTACTTC. Protein: CASSPRTSGGEYF.

This clone was counted a single time. The J gene is TRBJ1-5, the V gene TRBV19; TRBD1 matches at 7 bases. This CDR3 is built from 14 residues. Trimming at V came to 6 bases and at J to 4 bases, leaving 6 bases not matched to a gene. CDR1 LNHDA and CDR2 SQIVND come from the germline V gene (reference sequence). CDR3 residues: CASRPGQSNQPQHF. DNA of the CDR3: TGTGCCAGTAGGCCGGGACAGTCGAATCAGCCCCAGCATTTT.

This chain uses TRBV4-2 with TRBJ1-1, with a possible D match to TRBD1 (6 bases). The germline gives CDR1 LGHNA, CDR2 YNFKEQ. The CDR3 covers 15 residues. Trimming stripped 0 bases from V and 3 bases from J, with 11 bases between. The CDR3 loop is CASSQDPRGDTEAFF. In DNA form, the CDR3 reads TGTGCCAGCAGCCAAGATCCCAGGGGCGACACTGAAGCTTTCTTT.

This clone was counted ten times or more. The gene calls are TRBV7-6 and TRBJ1-1; D is unclear. Germline lookup yields CDR1 SGHVS and CDR2 FNYEAQ. The V gene lost 6 bases and the J gene lost 8 bases, with 13 bases spanning the gap. The CDR3 covers 12 residues. This CDR3 reads CASSNPGEEAFF. CDR3 nucleotides: TGTGCCAGCAGTAATCCGGGAGAGGAAGCTTTCTTT.

This clone was found once. The chain links TRBV30 to TRBJ1-6; D uncertain. The CDR3 has 13 residues. The germline V and J ends were trimmed by 8 bases and 6 bases, with 14 bases remaining between them. The germline V gene has CDR1 GTSNPN and CDR2 SVGIG (reference sequence). The CDR3 sequence: CALGSSSNSPLHF. In DNA, the CDR3 is TGTGCCCTGGGGAGTTCGAGTAATTCACCCCTCCACTTT.

The chain combines TRBV2 with TRBJ2-1; 10 bases line up with TRBD2. The CDR3 has 15 residues. CDR1 and CDR2 (germline): SNHLY, FYNNEI. Unmatched junction bases numbered 9, after V lost 6 bases and J lost 7 bases. CDR3 coding DNA: TGTGCCAGCAGCGCCTGGACTAGCGGCCCGAATGAGCAGTTCTTC. It yields the protein CASSAWTSGPNEQFF.

The chain joins TRBV11-3 to TRBJ2-7; D call uncertain. Germline CDR1 is SGHNT and CDR2 is YENEEA. The ends were cut back, 5 bases at V and 7 bases at J, with 18 bases in the middle. The CDR3 consists of 14 residues. DNA of the CDR3: TGTGCCAGCAGCGCTGTCTTAGCAAACCCGGAGCAGTACTTC. Amino acid sequence: CASSAVLANPEQYF.

The chain has TRBV25-1 and TRBJ1-1; unclear D gene. With 6 bases removed from V and 0 bases from J, the gap between germline ends came to 8 bases. Germline lookup yields CDR1 MGHDK and CDR2 SYGVNS. The CDR3 consists of 13 residues. Written as DNA, the CDR3 is TGTGCCAGCAGCGCGGGGATGAACACTGAAGCTTTCTTT. Translated: CASSAGMNTEAFF.

The chain employs TRBV2 and TRBJ2-1; 9 positions agree with TRBD2. This CDR3 spans 16 amino acids. CDR1 and CDR2 from the germline V gene are SNHLY and FYNNEI. V was clipped by 8 bases and J by 4 bases; unmatched bases: 12. CDR3 region: CASRVGGREGYNEQFF. In DNA, the CDR3 is TGTGCCAGCCGGGTGGGGGGGCGGGAGGGTTACAATGAGCAGTTCTTC. The full variable domain, rest sourced from reference TRBV2 and TRBJ2-1, is EPEVTQTPSHQVTQMGQEVILRCVPISNHLYFYWYRQILGQKVEFLVSFYNNEISEKSEIFDDQFSVERPDGSNFTLKIRSTKLEDSAMYFCASRVGGREGYNEQFFGPGTRLTVL.

CDR3 nucleotide sequence: TGTGCCAGCAGCAAAGCCTGCAACCGGGACAGGGGGACTGAAGCTTTCTTT. Its translation is CASSKACNRDRGTEAFF. The chain employs TRBV21-1 and TRBJ1-1; TRBD1, the table's D call, lacks a check against the DNA. TRBV21-1 is assigned pseudogene status. The CDR3 sequence is 17 residues long.